This T cell receptor beta chain stems from a study of T cell responses to AZD1222 COVID-19 vaccine. Study details: Pooled samples include second doses given at about 4 or 12 weeks.

Study-wide results and caveats: Nearly half of spike-specific TCRs reportedly target unmutated variant regions.

In the case of this clone: Antigen: not known.

The CDR3 runs to 16 residues. Germline V gene sequence: CDR1 MDHEN, CDR2 SYDVKM. Trimming removed 2 bases from V and 0 bases from J, with 11 bases in between. TCRdb keeps only in-frame clones here, not all; method: immunoSEQ multiplex PCR. The table has more than 150,000 clones, about 94% seen once. The material sequenced was peripheral blood, taken on day 0 of AZD1222 vaccination. The source is an adult in good health. The chain is built from TRBV28 and TRBJ1-5, with D unclear. CDR3 nucleotides: TGTGCCAGCAGTTTAAGGTCAGCCTATAGCAATCAGCCCCAGCATTTT. Its translation: CASSLRSAYSNQPQHF.